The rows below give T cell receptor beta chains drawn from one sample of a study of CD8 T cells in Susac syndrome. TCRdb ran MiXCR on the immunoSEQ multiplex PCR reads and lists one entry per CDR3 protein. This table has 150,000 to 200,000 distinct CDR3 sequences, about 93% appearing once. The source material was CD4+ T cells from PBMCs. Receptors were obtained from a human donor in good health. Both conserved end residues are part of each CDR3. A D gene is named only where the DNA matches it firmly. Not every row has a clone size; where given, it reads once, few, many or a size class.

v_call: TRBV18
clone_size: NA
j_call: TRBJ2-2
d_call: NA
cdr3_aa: CASRWGYTGELFF
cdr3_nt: TGTGCCAGCCGTTGGGGGTACACCGGGGAGCTGTTTTTT

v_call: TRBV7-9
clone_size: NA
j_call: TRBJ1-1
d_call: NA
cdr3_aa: CASSLGVRGAEAFF
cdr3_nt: TGTGCCAGCAGCTTAGGGGTGCGGGGAGCTGAAGCTTTCTTT

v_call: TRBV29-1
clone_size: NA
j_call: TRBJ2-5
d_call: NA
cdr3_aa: CSVDFAGRQETQYF
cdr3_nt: TGCAGCGTTGATTTCGCGGGCCGCCAAGAGACCCAGTACTTC

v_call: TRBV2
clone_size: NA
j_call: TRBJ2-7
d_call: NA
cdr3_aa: CASSHGTPINYEQYF
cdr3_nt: TGTGCCAGCAGCCACGGGACCCCCATTAACTACGAGCAGTACTTC

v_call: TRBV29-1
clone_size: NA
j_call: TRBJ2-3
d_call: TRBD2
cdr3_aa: CSVVGGAKDTQYF
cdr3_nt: TGCAGCGTTGTCGGGGGGGCCAAAGATACGCAGTATTTT

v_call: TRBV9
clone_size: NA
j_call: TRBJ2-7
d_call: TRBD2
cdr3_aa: CASSAGGGGSYEQYF
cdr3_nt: TGTGCCAGCAGCGCGGGAGGGGGTGGCTCCTACGAGCAGTACTTC

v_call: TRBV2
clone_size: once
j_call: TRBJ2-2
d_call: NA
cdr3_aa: CATTRDIDTGELFF
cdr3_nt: TGTGCCACCACCCGGGACATCGACACCGGGGAGCTGTTTTTT

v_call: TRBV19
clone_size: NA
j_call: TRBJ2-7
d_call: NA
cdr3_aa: CASRPGTSDLEQYF
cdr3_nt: TGTGCCAGCCGTCCGGGGACCTCCGACCTCGAGCAGTACTTC

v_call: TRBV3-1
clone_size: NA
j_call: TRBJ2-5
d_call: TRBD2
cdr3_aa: CASSHSTGKRGVQETQYF
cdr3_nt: TGTGCCAGCAGCCACTCAACGGGGAAGCGGGGGGTCCAAGAGACCCAGTACTTC

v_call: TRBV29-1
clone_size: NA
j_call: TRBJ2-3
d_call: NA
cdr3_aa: CSVERGGGTDTQYF
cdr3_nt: TGCAGCGTTGAGAGGGGCGGGGGCACAGATACGCAGTATTTT

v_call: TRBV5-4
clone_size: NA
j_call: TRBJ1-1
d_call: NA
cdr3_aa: CASSLAAGARKNTEAFF
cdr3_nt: TGTGCCAGCAGCTTGGCGGCAGGGGCCCGGAAGAACACTGAAGCTTTCTTT

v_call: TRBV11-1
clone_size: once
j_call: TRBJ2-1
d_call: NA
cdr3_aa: CASSLRVYRDSNNEQFF
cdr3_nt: TGTGCCAGCAGCTTAAGGGTCTATCGAGACAGCAACAATGAGCAGTTCTTC

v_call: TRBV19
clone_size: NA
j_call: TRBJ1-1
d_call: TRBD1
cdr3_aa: CASSDPGQETMNTEAFF
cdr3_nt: TGTGCCAGTAGCGACCCGGGACAGGAGACTATGAACACTGAAGCTTTCTTT

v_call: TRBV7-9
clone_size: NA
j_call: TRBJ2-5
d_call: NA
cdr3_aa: CASTHGGAQETQYF
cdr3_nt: TGTGCCAGCACCCATGGGGGGGCCCAAGAGACCCAGTACTTC

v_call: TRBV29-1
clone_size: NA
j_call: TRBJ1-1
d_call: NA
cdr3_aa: CSVDSLAGDTEAFF
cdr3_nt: TGCAGCGTTGACTCCCTCGCGGGGGACACTGAAGCTTTCTTT

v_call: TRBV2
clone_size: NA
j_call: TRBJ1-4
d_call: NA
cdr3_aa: CASSLTPPQLFF
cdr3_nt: TGTGCCAGCAGTTTGACTCCTCCCCAACTGTTTTTT

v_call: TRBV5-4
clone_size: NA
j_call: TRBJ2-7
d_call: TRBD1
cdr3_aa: CASSLYQTGGSDEQYF
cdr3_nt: TGTGCCAGCAGCTTGTACCAGACAGGGGGATCGGACGAGCAGTACTTC

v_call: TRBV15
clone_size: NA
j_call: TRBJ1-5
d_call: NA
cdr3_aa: CATSRRDTSKSTNQPQHF
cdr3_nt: TGTGCCACCAGCAGGAGGGACACCAGTAAGTCGACCAATCAGCCCCAGCATTTT

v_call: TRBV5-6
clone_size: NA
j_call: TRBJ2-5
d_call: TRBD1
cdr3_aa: CASSWTGPETQYF
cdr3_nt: TGTGCCAGCAGCTGGACAGGCCCAGAGACCCAGTACTTC

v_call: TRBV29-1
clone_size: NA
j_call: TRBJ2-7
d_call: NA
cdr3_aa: CSVALGRTVGEQYF
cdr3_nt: TGCAGCGTTGCCCTGGGCAGAACGGTAGGCGAGCAGTACTTC

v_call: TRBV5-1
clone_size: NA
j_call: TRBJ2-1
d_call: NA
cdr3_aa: CASSLDAGSSYNEQFF
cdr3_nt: TGCGCCAGCAGCTTGGATGCCGGGAGCTCCTACAATGAGCAGTTCTTC

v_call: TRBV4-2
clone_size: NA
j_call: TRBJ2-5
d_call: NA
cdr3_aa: CASSQEWTGEETQYF
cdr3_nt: TGTGCCAGCAGCCAAGAATGGACTGGGGAAGAGACCCAGTACTTC

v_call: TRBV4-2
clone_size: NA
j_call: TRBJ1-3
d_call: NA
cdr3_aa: CASSQATVAAGNTIYF
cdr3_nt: TGTGCCAGCAGCCAAGCAACAGTGGCGGCTGGAAACACCATATATTTT

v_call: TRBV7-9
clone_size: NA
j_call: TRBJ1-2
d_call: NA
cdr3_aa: CASSLVIAGYGYTF
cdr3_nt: TGTGCCAGCAGCTTAGTAATCGCTGGCTATGGCTACACCTTC

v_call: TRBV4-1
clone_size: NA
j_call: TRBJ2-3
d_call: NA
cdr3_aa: CASSHLNMGFTDTQYF
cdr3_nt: TGCGCCAGCAGCCACCTTAACATGGGTTTCACAGATACGCAGTATTTT

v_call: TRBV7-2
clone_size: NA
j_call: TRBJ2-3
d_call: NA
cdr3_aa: CASSPTADTQYF
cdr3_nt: TGTGCCAGCAGCCCGACAGCAGATACGCAGTATTTT

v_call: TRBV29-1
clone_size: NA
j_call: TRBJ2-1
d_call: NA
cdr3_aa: CSVVLQLGDNEQFF
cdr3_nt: TGCAGCGTTGTGCTGCAGTTAGGGGACAATGAGCAGTTCTTC

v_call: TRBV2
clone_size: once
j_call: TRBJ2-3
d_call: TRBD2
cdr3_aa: CASMRGESDTQYF
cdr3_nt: TGTGCCAGCATGCGGGGGGAATCGGATACGCAGTATTTT

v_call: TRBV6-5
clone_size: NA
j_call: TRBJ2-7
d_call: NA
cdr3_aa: CASSRKGGSYEQYF
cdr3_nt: TGTGCCAGCAGCCGCAAGGGGGGGAGCTACGAGCAGTACTTC

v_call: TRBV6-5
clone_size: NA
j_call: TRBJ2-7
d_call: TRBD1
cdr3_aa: CASSLETGASYEQYF
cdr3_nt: TGTGCCAGCAGTTTGGAGACAGGGGCATCCTACGAGCAGTACTTC

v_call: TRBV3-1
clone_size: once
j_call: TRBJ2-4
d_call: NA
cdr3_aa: CASNRGGAKNIQYF
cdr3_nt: TGTGCCAGCAACAGAGGGGGAGCCAAAAACATTCAGTACTTC

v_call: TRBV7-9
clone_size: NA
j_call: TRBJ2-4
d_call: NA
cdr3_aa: CASSSSALGVQYF
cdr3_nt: TGTGCCAGCAGCTCTTCAGCTTTAGGGGTTCAGTACTTC

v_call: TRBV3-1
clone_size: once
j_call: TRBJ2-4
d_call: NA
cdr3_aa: CASSQLSRNIQYF
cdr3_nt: TGTGCCAGCAGCCAGCTTTCCCGAAACATTCAGTACTTC

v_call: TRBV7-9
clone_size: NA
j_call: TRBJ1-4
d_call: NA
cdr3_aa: CASRAGSGEKLFF
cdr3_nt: TGTGCCAGCAGGGCAGGGTCAGGGGAAAAACTGTTTTTT

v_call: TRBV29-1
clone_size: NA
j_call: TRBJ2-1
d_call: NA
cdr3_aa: CSGGTSGNEQFF
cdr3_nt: TGCAGCGGGGGGACGTCGGGCAATGAGCAGTTCTTC

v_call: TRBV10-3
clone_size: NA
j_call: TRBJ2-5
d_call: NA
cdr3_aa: CAISDRGGAQETQYF
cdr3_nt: TGTGCCATCAGTGATCGAGGGGGGGCCCAAGAGACCCAGTACTTC

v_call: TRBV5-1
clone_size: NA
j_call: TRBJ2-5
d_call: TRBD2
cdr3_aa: CAAGENRAQYF
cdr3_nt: TGCGCCGCGGGGGAAAATAGGGCCCAGTACTTC

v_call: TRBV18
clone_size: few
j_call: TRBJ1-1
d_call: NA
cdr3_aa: CASSPQGTNTEAFF
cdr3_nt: TGTGCCAGCTCACCCCAGGGGACGAACACTGAAGCTTTCTTT

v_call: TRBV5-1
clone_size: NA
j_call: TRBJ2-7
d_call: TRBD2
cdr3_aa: CASSFGTSGDGEQYF
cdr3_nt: TGCGCCAGCAGCTTTGGGACTAGCGGGGACGGGGAGCAGTACTTC

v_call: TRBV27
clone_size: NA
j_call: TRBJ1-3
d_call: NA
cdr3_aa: CASSLSGRGRNTIYF
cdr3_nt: TGTGCCAGCAGTTTGTCCGGCAGGGGTCGAAACACCATATATTTT

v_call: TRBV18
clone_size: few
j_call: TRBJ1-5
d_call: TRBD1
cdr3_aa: CASSLGTANQPQHF
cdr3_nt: TGTGCCAGCTCCCTCGGGACAGCCAATCAGCCCCAGCATTTT

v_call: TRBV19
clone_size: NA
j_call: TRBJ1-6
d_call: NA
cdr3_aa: CASSPTGPPNSPLHF
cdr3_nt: TGTGCCAGTAGCCCGACAGGTCCGCCCAATTCACCCCTCCACTTT

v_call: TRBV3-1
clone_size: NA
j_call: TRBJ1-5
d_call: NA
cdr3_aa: CASSPRDNLQPQHF
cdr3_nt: TGTGCCAGCAGCCCCCGGGACAATCTTCAGCCCCAGCATTTT

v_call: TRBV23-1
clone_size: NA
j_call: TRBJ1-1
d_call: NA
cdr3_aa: CASSQSRAGEANTEVFF
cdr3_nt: TGCGCCAGCAGTCAATCGAGGGCAGGGGAGGCGAACACTGAAGTTTTCTTT

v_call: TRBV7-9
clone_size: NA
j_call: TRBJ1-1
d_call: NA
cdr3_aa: CASSLAATPEAFF
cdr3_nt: TGTGCCAGCAGCTTAGCCGCCACCCCTGAAGCTTTCTTT

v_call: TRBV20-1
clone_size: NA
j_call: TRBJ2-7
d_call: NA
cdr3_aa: CSAREGGAGSYEQYF
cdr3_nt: TGCAGTGCTAGAGAGGGCGGGGCGGGGTCCTACGAGCAGTACTTC

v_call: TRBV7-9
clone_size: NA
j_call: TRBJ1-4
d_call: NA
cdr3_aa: CASSLGVAFATNEKLFF
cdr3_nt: TGTGCCAGCAGCTTAGGAGTAGCCTTTGCAACTAATGAAAAACTGTTTTTT

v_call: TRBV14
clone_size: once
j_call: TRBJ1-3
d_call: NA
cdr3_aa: CASSLRARPGNTIYF
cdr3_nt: TGTGCCAGCAGCCTACGGGCCCGCCCTGGAAACACCATATATTTT

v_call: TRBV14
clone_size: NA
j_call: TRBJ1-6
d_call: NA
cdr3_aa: CASSPWGVRENSPLHF
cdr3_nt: TGTGCCAGCAGCCCTTGGGGGGTTAGAGAAAATTCACCCCTCCACTTT

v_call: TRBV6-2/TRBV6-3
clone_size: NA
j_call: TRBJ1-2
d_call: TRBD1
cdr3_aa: CASRQGTAASGYTF
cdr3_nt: TGTGCCAGCAGGCAAGGGACAGCCGCAAGTGGCTACACCTTC